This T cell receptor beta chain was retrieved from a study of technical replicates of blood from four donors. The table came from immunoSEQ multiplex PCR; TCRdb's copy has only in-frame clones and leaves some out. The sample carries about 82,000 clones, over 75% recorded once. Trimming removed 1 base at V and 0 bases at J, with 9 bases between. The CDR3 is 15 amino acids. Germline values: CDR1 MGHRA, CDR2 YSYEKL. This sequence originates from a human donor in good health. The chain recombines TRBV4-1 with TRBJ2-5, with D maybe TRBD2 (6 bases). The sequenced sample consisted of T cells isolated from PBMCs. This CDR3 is CASSQGGGYQETQYF. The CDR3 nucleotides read TGCGCCAGCAGCCAAGGTGGAGGGTACCAAGAGACCCAGTACTTC.